This is a list of T cell receptor beta chains from one sample in a study of CXCR3-negative and CXCR3-positive naive CD8 T cells. With the 5' RACE reads reprocessed, TCRdb shows one record per CDR3 protein and no DNA. The sample table sets out some 150,000 distinct CDR3 sequences. The sample comprised naive CXCR3+ CD8+ T cells from blood. These receptors all come from a human donor in good health. Some clones in this sample may be carry-over from other donors' samples. CDR3s include the opening cysteine and the closing phenylalanine or tryptophan.

J	V	CDR3
TRBJ2-1	TRBV6-2/TRBV6-3	CASSYRGNEQFF
TRBJ2-2	TRBV7-2	CASSSFLENTGELFF
TRBJ2-5	TRBV7-9	CASSSKWTSVMETQYF
TRBJ1-1	TRBV13	CASSPGLGTEAFF
TRBJ1-1	TRBV5-6	CASSRWTGAFGTEAFF
TRBJ2-3	TRBV6-5	CASRGGPGHTQYF
TRBJ2-3	TRBV12-5	CASGSNLGPTDTQYF
TRBJ2-3	TRBV18	CASSPRPGSATDTQYF
TRBJ2-2	TRBV5-6	CASSLVGGELFF
TRBJ1-5	TRBV6-1	CASSGPGQGADQPQHF
TRBJ2-3	TRBV20-1	CSARAPPSGRTTDTQYF
TRBJ2-1	TRBV21-1	CASSRWMINEQFF
TRBJ1-1	TRBV6-1	CASSAGSTGASEAFF
TRBJ2-2	TRBV29-1	CSVERGSGELFF
TRBJ2-1	TRBV6-2/TRBV6-3	CASKRRARNEQFF
TRBJ2-3	TRBV29-1	CSVEDHPLEADTQYF
TRBJ2-7	TRBV20-1	CSAPSGGNSYEQYF
TRBJ2-7	TRBV29-1	CSVRTGAYEQYF
TRBJ2-2	TRBV28	CASSPRVNTGELFF
TRBJ1-1	TRBV7-8	CASSLLSEAFF
TRBJ2-7	TRBV4-1	CASSQGAGDLSYEQYF
TRBJ2-4	TRBV29-1	CSVEQGEGNIQYF
TRBJ2-3	TRBV29-1	CSVEDQGSPLGTDTQYF
TRBJ2-1	TRBV4-1	CASSHVYNEQFF
TRBJ2-7	TRBV7-6	CASSQGTGGSYEQYF
TRBJ2-1	TRBV6-5	CASSYSTGKQEFF
TRBJ2-7	TRBV29-1	CSVEARGHSYEQYF
TRBJ2-3	TRBV13	CASSREDRADSTDTRYF
TRBJ2-7	TRBV29-1	CSVVMGIYSYEQYF
TRBJ2-5	TRBV28	CASSWVLGTSVQETQYF
TRBJ2-3	TRBV28	CASSRLEGGPIGDTQYF
TRBJ2-2	TRBV29-1	CSVDGQGTGELFF
TRBJ1-1	TRBV28	CASSKNDENTEAFF
TRBJ1-2	TRBV27	CASSYGQGHYGYTF
TRBJ2-7	TRBV28	CASSFLTRGTEQYF
TRBJ1-1	TRBV4-1	CASSREGQGETEAFF
TRBJ2-1	TRBV7-9	CASSLESGTTNEQFF
TRBJ2-1	TRBV20-1	CSARAGPVGNEQFF
TRBJ2-2	TRBV7-7	CASSLGSGGTGELFF
TRBJ1-2	TRBV29-1	CSVVGDRYGYTF
TRBJ2-6	TRBV7-9	CASTPGGVLGANVLTF
TRBJ2-3	TRBV9	CASSVDPAGGTDTQYF
TRBJ1-6	TRBV30	CAWSPGARGNSPLDF
TRBJ2-1	TRBV29-1	CSVLQDNEQFF
TRBJ2-5	TRBV15	CATSSKGETQYF
TRBJ2-2	TRBV5-1	CASRRTVDELNTGELFF